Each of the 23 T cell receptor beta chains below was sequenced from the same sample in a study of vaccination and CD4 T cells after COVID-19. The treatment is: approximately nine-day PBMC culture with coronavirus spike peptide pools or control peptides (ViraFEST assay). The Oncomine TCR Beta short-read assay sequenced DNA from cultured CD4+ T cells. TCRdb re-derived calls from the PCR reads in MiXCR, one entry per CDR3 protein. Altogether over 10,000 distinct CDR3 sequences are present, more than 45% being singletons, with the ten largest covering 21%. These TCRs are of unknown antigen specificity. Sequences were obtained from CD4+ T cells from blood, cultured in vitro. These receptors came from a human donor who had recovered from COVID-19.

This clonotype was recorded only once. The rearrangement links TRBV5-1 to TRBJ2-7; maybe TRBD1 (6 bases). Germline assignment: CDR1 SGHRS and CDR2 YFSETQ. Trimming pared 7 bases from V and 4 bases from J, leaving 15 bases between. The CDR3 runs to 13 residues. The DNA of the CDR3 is TGCGCCAGCTCACAGGGTGCAAATTACGAGCAGTACTTC. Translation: CASSQGANYEQYF.

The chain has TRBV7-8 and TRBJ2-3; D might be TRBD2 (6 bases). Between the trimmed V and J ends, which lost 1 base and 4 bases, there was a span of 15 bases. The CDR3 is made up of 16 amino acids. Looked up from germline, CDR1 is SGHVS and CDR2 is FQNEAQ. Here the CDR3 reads CASSLDLRGIADTQYF. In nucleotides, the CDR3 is TGTGCCAGCAGCTTAGACCTTCGGGGGATCGCAGATACGCAGTATTTT. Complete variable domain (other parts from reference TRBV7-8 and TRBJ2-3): GAGVSQSPRYKVAKRGQDVALRCDPISGHVSLFWYQQALGQGPEFLTYFQNEAQLDKSGLPSDRFFAERPEGSVSTLKIQRTQQEDSAVYLCASSLDLRGIADTQYFGPGTRLTVL.

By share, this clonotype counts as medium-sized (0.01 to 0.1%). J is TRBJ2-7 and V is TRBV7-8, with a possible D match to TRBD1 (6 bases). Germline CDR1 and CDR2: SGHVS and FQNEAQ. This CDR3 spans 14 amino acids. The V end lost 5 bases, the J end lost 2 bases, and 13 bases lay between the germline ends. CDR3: CASSQNRDTYEQYF. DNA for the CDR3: TGTGCCAGCAGCCAAAACAGGGATACCTACGAGCAGTACTTC.

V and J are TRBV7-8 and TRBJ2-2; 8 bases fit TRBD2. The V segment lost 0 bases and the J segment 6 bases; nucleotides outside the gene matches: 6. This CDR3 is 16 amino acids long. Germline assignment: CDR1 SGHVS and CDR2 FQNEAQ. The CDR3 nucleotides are TGTGCCAGCAGCTTAGCTCCAGCGGGAGCCCCCGGGGAGCTGTTTTTT. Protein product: CASSLAPAGAPGELFF.

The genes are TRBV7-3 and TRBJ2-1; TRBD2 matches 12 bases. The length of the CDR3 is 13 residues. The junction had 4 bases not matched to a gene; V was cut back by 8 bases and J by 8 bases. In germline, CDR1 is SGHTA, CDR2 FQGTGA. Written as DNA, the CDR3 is TGTGCCAGCCAGACTAGCGGGAGCTATGAGCAGTTCTTC. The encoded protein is CASQTSGSYEQFF.

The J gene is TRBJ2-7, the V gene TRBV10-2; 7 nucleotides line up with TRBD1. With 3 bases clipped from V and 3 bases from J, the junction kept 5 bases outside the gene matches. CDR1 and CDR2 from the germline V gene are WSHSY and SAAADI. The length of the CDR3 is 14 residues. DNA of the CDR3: TGCGCCAGCAGTGACGGGGACAGAGACTACGAGCAGTACTTC. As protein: CASSDGDRDYEQYF.

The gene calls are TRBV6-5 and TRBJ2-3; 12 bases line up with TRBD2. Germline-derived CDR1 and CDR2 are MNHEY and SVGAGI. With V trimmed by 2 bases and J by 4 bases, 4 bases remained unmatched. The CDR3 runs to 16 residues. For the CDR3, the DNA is TGTGCCAGCAGTTACAGGACTAGCGGGATTTCAGATACGCAGTATTTT. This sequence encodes CASSYRTSGISDTQYF.

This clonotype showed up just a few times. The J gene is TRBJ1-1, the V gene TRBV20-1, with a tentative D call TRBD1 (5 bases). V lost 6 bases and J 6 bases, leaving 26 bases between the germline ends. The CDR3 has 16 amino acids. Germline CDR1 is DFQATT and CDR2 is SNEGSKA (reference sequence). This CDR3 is CSAASWGAGTGAEAFF. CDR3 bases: TGCAGTGCAGCATCATGGGGCGCAGGTACCGGGGCTGAAGCTTTCTTT.

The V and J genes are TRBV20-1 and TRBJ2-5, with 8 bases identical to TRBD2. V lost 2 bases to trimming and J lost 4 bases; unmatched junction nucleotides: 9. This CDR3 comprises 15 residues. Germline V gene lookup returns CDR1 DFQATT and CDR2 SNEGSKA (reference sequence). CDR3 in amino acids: CSARSGRDSGETQYF. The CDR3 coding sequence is TGCAGTGCTAGATCCGGGAGGGATTCTGGAGAGACCCAGTACTTC.

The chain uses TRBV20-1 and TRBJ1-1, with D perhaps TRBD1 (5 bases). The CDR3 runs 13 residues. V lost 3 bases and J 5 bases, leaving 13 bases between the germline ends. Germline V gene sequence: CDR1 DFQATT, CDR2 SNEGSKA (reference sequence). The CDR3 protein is CSASKGVRTEAFF. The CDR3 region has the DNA TGCAGTGCTAGTAAAGGGGTCAGGACTGAAGCTTTCTTT.

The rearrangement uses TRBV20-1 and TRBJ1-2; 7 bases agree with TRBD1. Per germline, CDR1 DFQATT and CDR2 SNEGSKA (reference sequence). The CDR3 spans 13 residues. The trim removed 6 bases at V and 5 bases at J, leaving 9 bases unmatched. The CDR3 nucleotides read TGCAGTGCAACAGGGGCCCGCGGTTATGGCTACACCTTC. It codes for CSATGARGYGYTF.

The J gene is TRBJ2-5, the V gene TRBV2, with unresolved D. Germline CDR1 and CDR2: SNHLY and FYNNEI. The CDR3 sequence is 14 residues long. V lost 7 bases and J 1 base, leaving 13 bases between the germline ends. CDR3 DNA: TGTGCCAGCAACCTCGTGGGGTTCCAAGAGACCCAGTACTTC. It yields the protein CASNLVGFQETQYF.

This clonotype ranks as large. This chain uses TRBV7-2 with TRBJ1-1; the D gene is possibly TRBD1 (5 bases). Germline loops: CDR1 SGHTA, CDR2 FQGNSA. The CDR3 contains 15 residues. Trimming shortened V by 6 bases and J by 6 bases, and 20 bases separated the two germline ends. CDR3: CASRLTRDGSPEAFF. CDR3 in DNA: TGTGCCAGCAGGTTGACGAGGGACGGTTCGCCTGAAGCTTTCTTT.

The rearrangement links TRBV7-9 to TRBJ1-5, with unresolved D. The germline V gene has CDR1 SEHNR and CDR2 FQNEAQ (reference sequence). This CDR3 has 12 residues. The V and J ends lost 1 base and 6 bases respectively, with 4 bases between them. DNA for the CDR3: TGTGCCAGCAGCTTAGGGGCTCAGCCCCAGCATTTT. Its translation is CASSLGAQPQHF.

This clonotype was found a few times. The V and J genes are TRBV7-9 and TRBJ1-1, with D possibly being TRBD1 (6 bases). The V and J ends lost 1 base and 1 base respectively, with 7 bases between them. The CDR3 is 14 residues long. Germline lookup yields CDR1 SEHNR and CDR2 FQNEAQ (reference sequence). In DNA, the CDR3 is TGTGCCAGCAGCTTAGGACAGGCGAACACTGAAGCTTTCTTT. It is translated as CASSLGQANTEAFF.

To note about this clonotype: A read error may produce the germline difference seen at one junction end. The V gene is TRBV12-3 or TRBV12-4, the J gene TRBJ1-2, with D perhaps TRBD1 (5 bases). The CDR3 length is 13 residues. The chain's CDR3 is CVSSPGDPYGYTF. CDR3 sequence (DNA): TGTGTCAGCAGCCCGGGGGACCCCTATGGCTACACCTTC.

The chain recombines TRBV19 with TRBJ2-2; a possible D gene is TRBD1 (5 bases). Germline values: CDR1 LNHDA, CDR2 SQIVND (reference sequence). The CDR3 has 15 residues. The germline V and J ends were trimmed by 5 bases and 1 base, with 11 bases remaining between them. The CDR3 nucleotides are TGTGCCAGTAGTCCCGACAGATGGAACACCGGGGAGCTGTTTTTT. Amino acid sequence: CASSPDRWNTGELFF.

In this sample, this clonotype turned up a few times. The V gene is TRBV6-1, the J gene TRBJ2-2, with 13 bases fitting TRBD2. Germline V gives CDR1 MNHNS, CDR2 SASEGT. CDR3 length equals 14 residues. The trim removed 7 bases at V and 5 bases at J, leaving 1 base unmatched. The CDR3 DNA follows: TGTGCCAGCAAGGGACTAGCGGGGACCGGGGAGCTGTTTTTT. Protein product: CASKGLAGTGELFF.

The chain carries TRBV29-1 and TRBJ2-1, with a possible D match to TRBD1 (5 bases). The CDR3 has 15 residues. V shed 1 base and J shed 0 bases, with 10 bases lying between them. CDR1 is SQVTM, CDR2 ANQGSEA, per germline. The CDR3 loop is CSVEVRQSSYNEQFF. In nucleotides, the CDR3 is TGCAGCGTTGAAGTTCGACAGAGCTCCTACAATGAGCAGTTCTTC.

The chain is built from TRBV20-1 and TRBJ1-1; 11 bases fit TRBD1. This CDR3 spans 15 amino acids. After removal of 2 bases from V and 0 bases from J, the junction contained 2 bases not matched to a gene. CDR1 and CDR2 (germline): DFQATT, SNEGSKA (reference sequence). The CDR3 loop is CSARRTGGMNTEAFF. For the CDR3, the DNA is TGCAGTGCTAGAAGGACAGGGGGCATGAACACTGAAGCTTTCTTT.

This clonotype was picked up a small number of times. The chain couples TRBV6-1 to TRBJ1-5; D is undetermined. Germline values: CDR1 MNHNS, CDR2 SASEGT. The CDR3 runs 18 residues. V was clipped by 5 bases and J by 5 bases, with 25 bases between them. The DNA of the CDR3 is TGTGCCAGCAGTCCTGGAATAGTAAAGACGCGGCGGTATCAGCCCCAGCATTTT. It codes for CASSPGIVKTRRYQPQHF.

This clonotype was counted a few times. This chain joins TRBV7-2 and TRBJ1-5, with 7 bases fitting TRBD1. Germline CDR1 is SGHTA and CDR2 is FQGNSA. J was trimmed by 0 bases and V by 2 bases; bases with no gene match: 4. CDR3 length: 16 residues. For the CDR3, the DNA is TGTGCCAGCAGCTTATACAGGGGACTTAGCAATCAGCCCCAGCATTTT. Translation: CASSLYRGLSNQPQHF.

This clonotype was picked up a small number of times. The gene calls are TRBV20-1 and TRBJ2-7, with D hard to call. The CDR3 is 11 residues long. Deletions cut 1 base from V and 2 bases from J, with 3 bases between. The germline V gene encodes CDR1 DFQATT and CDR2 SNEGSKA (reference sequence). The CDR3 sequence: CSARATYEQYF. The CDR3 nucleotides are TGCAGTGCTAGAGCTACCTACGAGCAGTACTTC.